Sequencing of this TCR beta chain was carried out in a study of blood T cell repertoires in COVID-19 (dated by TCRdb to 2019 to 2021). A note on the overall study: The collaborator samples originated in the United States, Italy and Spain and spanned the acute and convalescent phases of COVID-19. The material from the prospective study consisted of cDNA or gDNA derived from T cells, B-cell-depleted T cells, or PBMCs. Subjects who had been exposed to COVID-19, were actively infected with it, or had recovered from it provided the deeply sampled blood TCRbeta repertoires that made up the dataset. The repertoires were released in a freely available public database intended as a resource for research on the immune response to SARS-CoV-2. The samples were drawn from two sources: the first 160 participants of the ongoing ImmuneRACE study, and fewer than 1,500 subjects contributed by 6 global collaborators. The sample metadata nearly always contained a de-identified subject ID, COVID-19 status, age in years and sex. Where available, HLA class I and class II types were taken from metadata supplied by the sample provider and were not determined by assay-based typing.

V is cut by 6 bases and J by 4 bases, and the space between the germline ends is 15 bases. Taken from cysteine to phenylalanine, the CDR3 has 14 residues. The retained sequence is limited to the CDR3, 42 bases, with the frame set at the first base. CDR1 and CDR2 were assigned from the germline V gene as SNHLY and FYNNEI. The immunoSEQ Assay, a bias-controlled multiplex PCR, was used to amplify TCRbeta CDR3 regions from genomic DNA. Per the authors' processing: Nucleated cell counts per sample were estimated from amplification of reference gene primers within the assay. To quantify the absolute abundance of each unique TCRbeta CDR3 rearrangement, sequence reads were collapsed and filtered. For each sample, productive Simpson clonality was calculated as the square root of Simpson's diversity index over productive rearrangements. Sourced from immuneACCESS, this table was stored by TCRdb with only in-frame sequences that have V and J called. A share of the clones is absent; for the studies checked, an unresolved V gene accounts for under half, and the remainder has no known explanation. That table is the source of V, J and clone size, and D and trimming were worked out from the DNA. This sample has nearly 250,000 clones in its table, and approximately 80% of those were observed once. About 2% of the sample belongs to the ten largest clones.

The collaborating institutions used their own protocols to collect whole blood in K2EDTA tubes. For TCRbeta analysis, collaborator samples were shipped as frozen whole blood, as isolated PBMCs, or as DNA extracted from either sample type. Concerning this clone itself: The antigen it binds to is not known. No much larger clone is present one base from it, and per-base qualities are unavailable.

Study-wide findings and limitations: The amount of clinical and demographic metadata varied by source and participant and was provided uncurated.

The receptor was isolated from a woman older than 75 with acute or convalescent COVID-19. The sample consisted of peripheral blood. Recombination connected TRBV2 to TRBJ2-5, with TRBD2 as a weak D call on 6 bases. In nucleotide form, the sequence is TGTGCCAGCAGCCCCTGGGACTCCTCAGAGACCCAGTACTTC. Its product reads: CASSPWDSSETQYF. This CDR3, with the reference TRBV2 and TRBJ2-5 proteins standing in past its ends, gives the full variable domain EPEVTQTPSHQVTQMGQEVILRCVPISNHLYFYWYRQILGQKVEFLVSFYNNEISEKSEIFDDQFSVERPDGSNFTLKIRSTKLEDSAMYFCASSPWDSSETQYFGPGTRLLVL.